This T cell receptor beta chain is from a study of blood T cell repertoires in COVID-19. Source study methods: How many nucleated cells were present was estimated from reference gene primer amplification. Sequencing was performed with immunoSEQ multiplex PCR; in TCRdb, only in-frame clones are kept and a portion is missing. For V, J and clone size, that table is used; D and trimming come from the DNA. This table holds about 230,000 clones, approximately 88% found once. Looked up from germline, CDR1 is GTSNPN and CDR2 is SVGIG (reference sequence). After removal of 4 bases from V and 7 bases from J, the junction contained 8 bases not matched to a gene. This CDR3 spans 13 amino acids.

The sequence derives from a woman aged 30 to 39 who had been exposed to COVID-19. The sequenced material came from PBMCs or T cells enriched from blood (not recorded which). The rearrangement joins TRBV30 to TRBJ1-1, with TRBD1 matching 8 bases. The CDR3 DNA reads as TGTGCCTGGATGGCAGGGGGCACGGGTGAAGCTTTCTTT. It yields the protein CAWMAGGTGEAFF.